Reported below is one T cell receptor (beta chain). Its antigen is as yet unknown. The library protocol tagged individual cDNA molecules with unique molecular identifiers. One entry per CDR3 protein, called by TCRdb with MiXCR from the 5' RACE reads. The table lists around 58,000 distinct CDR3 sequences, more than 13% of them singletons. The sample originates from a study of early T cells in non-severe SARS-CoV-2 infection. In the study overall: Bulk RNA taken from unsorted whole blood was sequenced, leaving chains unpaired.

The study's findings and limits: CD4 and private specificities were missed by VDJdb matching, which favored anti-spike CD8 responses.

V lost 6 bases and J lost 6; bases outside the gene matches: 12. Germline assignment: CDR1 DFQATT and CDR2 SNEGSKA (reference sequence). The CDR3 has 15 amino acids. The V and J genes are TRBV20-1 and TRBJ2-2; 8 nucleotides line up with TRBD2. This specimen consisted of whole blood, obtained at baseline. The source of this sequence is an adult who was a healthcare worker with PCR-confirmed SARS-CoV-2 infection or an uninfected control (not recorded which). The CDR3 sequence is CSAQPSGSWPGELFF. As DNA, the CDR3 is TGCAGTGCACAGCCAAGCGGGAGTTGGCCCGGGGAGCTGTTTTTT.